These T cell receptor beta chains were read from a single sample in a study of beta chain features in type 1 diabetes. The table came from immunoSEQ multiplex PCR; TCRdb's copy has only in-frame clones and leaves some out. The sample lists 550,000 to 850,000 clones; roughly an eighth were seen once. Sequencing was carried out using naive CD4+ T cells from blood. Receptor source: a young man with type 1 diabetes. Both conserved end residues are part of each CDR3. The D gene is left open where the match is weak. Expanded clones are given a class, and other clones once, few, many or no size at all.

TRBV7-2,.,.,TRBJ2-1,CASSLDSGGYEQFF,TGTGCCAGCAGCTTAGATTCCGGGGGCTATGAGCAGTTCTTC
TRBV29-1,few,.,TRBJ2-2,CSVAAGHGELFF,TGCAGCGTTGCCGCGGGGCACGGGGAGCTGTTTTTT
TRBV5-4,.,.,TRBJ1-1,CASSLGRGEMNTEAFF,TGTGCCAGCAGCCTGGGAAGGGGGGAGATGAACACTGAAGCTTTCTTT
TRBV19,.,TRBD1,TRBJ1-1,CASSPRRTGTTEAFF,TGTGCCAGTAGTCCCCGGAGGACAGGGACCACTGAAGCTTTCTTT
TRBV12-5,few,.,TRBJ2-2,CASGFASARAAGELFF,TGTGCTAGTGGCTTCGCTTCAGCTCGAGCCGCCGGGGAGCTGTTTTTT
TRBV14,.,TRBD1,TRBJ2-7,CASSLPRGTGPYEQYF,TGTGCCAGCAGCCTCCCTCGGGGGACAGGCCCCTACGAGCAGTACTTC
TRBV30,.,.,TRBJ1-1,CAWNRKMDTEAFF,TGTGCCTGGAATAGGAAGATGGACACTGAAGCTTTCTTT
TRBV30,.,TRBD1,TRBJ2-3,CARDREADTQYF,TGTGCCCGGGACAGGGAAGCAGATACGCAGTATTTT
TRBV19,few,.,TRBJ2-1,CASSRGRIQGGGEQFF,TGTGCCAGTAGTAGGGGTCGAATACAGGGAGGTGGGGAGCAGTTCTTC
TRBV6-1,few,TRBD1,TRBJ2-7,CASHGQDEGEQYF,TGTGCCAGCCACGGACAGGACGAGGGTGAGCAGTACTTC
TRBV4-1,few,.,TRBJ1-1,CASRRTVNTEAFF,TGCGCCAGCAGGCGGACAGTGAACACTGAAGCTTTCTTT
TRBV10-3,few,.,TRBJ2-3,CAAGASNLGDTQYF,TGTGCCGCCGGGGCCTCAAACCTGGGAGATACGCAGTATTTT
TRBV4-1,.,TRBD1,TRBJ1-5,CASSQQTQGAGQPQHF,TGCGCCAGCAGCCAACAGACACAGGGGGCCGGGCAGCCCCAGCATTTT
TRBV5-1,.,TRBD1,TRBJ2-5,CASSRRQGTDQETQYF,TGCGCCAGCAGCCGACGACAGGGTACCGACCAAGAGACCCAGTACTTC
TRBV6-5,few,.,TRBJ2-1,CASSLSGNEQFF,TGTGCCAGCAGCTTGAGCGGGAATGAGCAGTTCTTC
TRBV9,.,.,TRBJ2-3,CASSVDQSTDTQYF,TGTGCCAGCAGCGTAGACCAAAGCACAGATACGCAGTATTTT
TRBV5-1,few,TRBD1,TRBJ2-3,CASSLGQGADTQYF,TGCGCCAGCAGCTTGGGACAGGGGGCTGATACGCAGTATTTT
TRBV6-6,.,.,TRBJ1-5,CASSSGPSQHF,TGTGCCAGCAGTTCCGGCCCTTCCCAGCATTTT
TRBV6-1,few,.,TRBJ1-4,CASRRDVGSEKLFF,TGTGCCAGCAGACGGGACGTGGGTAGTGAAAAACTGTTTTTT
TRBV25-1,.,TRBD1,TRBJ1-1,CASKRLGQGNTEAFF,TGTGCCAGCAAACGGTTGGGACAGGGGAACACTGAAGCTTTCTTT
TRBV11-2,few,.,TRBJ2-6,CASSLSGANVLTF,TGTGCCAGCAGCTTGTCCGGGGCCAACGTCCTGACTTTC
TRBV14,few,TRBD1,TRBJ1-2,CASSQVYLRDSAYGYTF,TGTGCCAGCAGCCAAGTGTACCTCCGGGACAGCGCCTATGGCTACACCTTC
TRBV7-3,once,.,TRBJ1-6,CASSSGLAGNSPLHF,TGTGCCAGCAGCTCCGGCCTAGCAGGAAATTCACCCCTCCACTTT
TRBV6-6,.,TRBD1,TRBJ1-1,CASSSRTGSFTEAFF,TGTGCCAGCAGTTCCAGGACAGGGTCGTTCACTGAAGCTTTCTTT
TRBV2,few,TRBD1,TRBJ2-5,CASSPGRTGEETQYF,TGTGCCAGCAGCCCCGGGAGGACAGGGGAAGAGACCCAGTACTTC
TRBV7-9,.,TRBD1,TRBJ1-1,CASSLTGGDTEAFF,TGTGCCAGCAGCTTAACAGGGGGAGACACTGAAGCTTTCTTT
TRBV10-3,.,.,TRBJ2-7,CAISEQSRQYF,TGTGCCATCAGTGAGCAAAGCAGACAGTACTTC
TRBV4-1,few,.,TRBJ2-7,CASSQAGLVRSEQYF,TGCGCCAGCAGCCAAGCGGGGTTGGTCCGGTCGGAGCAGTACTTC
TRBV28,.,.,TRBJ2-4,CASSTDGLAKNIQYF,TGTGCCAGCAGTACGGATGGACTAGCCAAAAACATTCAGTACTTC
TRBV2,few,.,TRBJ2-3,CASSDWRGLEDTQYF,TGTGCCAGCAGTGATTGGCGGGGGCTGGAAGATACGCAGTATTTT
TRBV4-1,few,.,TRBJ2-7,CASSPLESSYEQYF,TGCGCCAGCAGCCCACTAGAAAGTAGCTACGAGCAGTACTTC
TRBV15,.,TRBD1,TRBJ1-6,CATSRPGRTGDNSPLHF,TGTGCCACCAGCAGACCCGGTCGGACAGGGGATAATTCACCCCTCCACTTT
TRBV5-4,.,.,TRBJ1-2,CASSWAAVELGGYTF,TGTGCCAGCAGCTGGGCCGCAGTGGAGCTGGGTGGCTACACCTTC
TRBV7-2,few,TRBD1,TRBJ2-2,CASSPQGERTGELFF,TGTGCCAGCAGCCCACAGGGGGAAAGAACCGGGGAGCTGTTTTTT
TRBV10-3,few,.,TRBJ1-1,CAISSGSTEAFF,TGTGCCATCAGTTCAGGGAGCACTGAAGCTTTCTTT
TRBV11-2,.,.,TRBJ1-5,CASSLTDSNQPQHF,TGTGCCAGCAGCTTAACGGATAGCAATCAGCCCCAGCATTTT
TRBV28,few,TRBD1,TRBJ2-5,CASSSPPGQGSLETQYF,TGTGCCAGCAGTTCCCCCCCCGGACAGGGGTCGTTGGAGACCCAGTACTTC
TRBV30,.,TRBD1,TRBJ1-2,CAWRWTGGAGSYGYTF,TGTGCCTGGAGATGGACAGGGGGCGCGGGATCCTATGGCTACACCTTC